The present TCR beta chain was sequenced within a study of T cell responses to AZD1222 COVID-19 vaccine. The CDR3 consists of 13 residues. Trimming removed 7 bases at V and 4 bases at J, with 13 bases between. Germline V gives CDR1 SNHLY, CDR2 FYNNEI. The data were produced by immunoSEQ multiplex PCR, yet TCRdb's version contains in-frame clones alone and is incomplete. Of some 130,000 clones listed, about 93% were seen once; the top ten hold approximately 7%. About this clone itself: The antigen remains undetermined.

Second-dose recipients at about 4 or about 12 weeks were treated as one pooled group. Study results and caveats: Just 6 or 7 AZD1222 recipients were seropositive at baseline. Clonal diversity was possibly underestimated; the donors were predominantly white British and more often female.

The chain recombines TRBV2 with TRBJ1-1, with D perhaps matching TRBD1 (6 bases). The sequence was obtained from an adult who received the AZD1222 COVID-19 vaccine. The specimen was peripheral blood, collected 28 days after the second AZD1222 dose. The DNA for the CDR3 is TGTGCCAGCAAAACAGGGCGCGGCACTGAAGCTTTCTTT. Residues: CASKTGRGTEAFF.